The rows below give T cell receptor beta chains drawn from one sample of a study of immune evolution from preneoplasia to lung adenocarcinoma. Clones were read by immunoSEQ multiplex PCR, and TCRdb kept only the in-frame ones, dropping some. The data hold roughly 40,000 clones, with under 80% observed a single time. The sequenced material came from FFPE invasive lung adenocarcinoma tissue. These receptors all come from a person between 60 and 69 years old with lung adenocarcinoma. CDR3s include the opening cysteine and the closing phenylalanine or tryptophan. Each record gives: D gene, J gene, V gene, clone size, CDR3 DNA, CDR3 protein. A D gene is named only where the DNA matches it firmly. Expanded clones get a size class; other rows say once, few or many, or leave the size out.

D: NA
J: TRBJ2-5
V: TRBV11-2
size: NA
DNA: TGTGCCAGCAGCTTATCGGAGACCCAGTACTTC
CDR3: CASSLSETQYF

D: NA
J: TRBJ2-2
V: TRBV7-3
size: NA
DNA: TGTGCCAGCAGGGCTACAGGGACCGGGGAGCTGTTTTTT
CDR3: CASRATGTGELFF

D: NA
J: TRBJ1-5
V: TRBV28
size: NA
DNA: TGTGCCAGCACCTCCCCCCAGTTGGGTTTTCAGCCCCAGCATTTT
CDR3: CASTSPQLGFQPQHF

D: NA
J: TRBJ2-4
V: TRBV6-6
size: NA
DNA: TGTGCCAGCACCAAAGTGGGGGACGGCATTCAGTACTTC
CDR3: CASTKVGDGIQYF

D: NA
J: TRBJ2-7
V: TRBV30
size: NA
DNA: TGTGCCTGGAGGCTGGCCGCTACCTACGAGCAGTACTTC
CDR3: CAWRLAATYEQYF

D: NA
J: TRBJ2-1
V: TRBV11-2
size: NA
DNA: TGTGCCAGCAGTTTAGCCGTGGGCGTAAGGAATGAGCAGTTCTTC
CDR3: CASSLAVGVRNEQFF

D: NA
J: TRBJ2-1
V: TRBV15
size: NA
DNA: TGTGCCACCAGCAGAGAAGCAGATCACAATGAGCAGTTCTTC
CDR3: CATSREADHNEQFF

D: TRBD2
J: TRBJ2-7
V: TRBV2
size: NA
DNA: TGTGCCAGCAGAACCGGGACTAGCTTCCACGAGCAGTACTTC
CDR3: CASRTGTSFHEQYF

D: NA
J: TRBJ2-3
V: TRBV2
size: NA
DNA: TGTGCCAGCAGCGAAGTCGGAGATACGCAGTATTTT
CDR3: CASSEVGDTQYF

D: NA
J: TRBJ1-5
V: TRBV5-1
size: NA
DNA: TGCGCCACACGTCAGCCCCAGCATTTT
CDR3: CATRQPQHF

D: TRBD2
J: TRBJ2-3
V: TRBV11-3
size: few
DNA: TGTGCCAGCAGCTTTAGGGAGGGCCCCACAGATACGCAGTATTTT
CDR3: CASSFREGPTDTQYF